A selection of T cell receptor beta chains follows, all from one sample in a study of tumor-infiltrating lymphocytes in oesophageal squamous cell carcinoma. TCRdb recomputed calls from the PCR reads with MiXCR, one row per CDR3 protein. The sample has roughly 9,700 distinct CDR3 sequences; 60% to 70% are singletons. Source material: esophageal tumor tissue. The receptors here all came from a female donor with esophageal squamous cell carcinoma. The CDR3 runs from the conserved cysteine through the conserved F or W. The D gene is left open where the match is weak. Part of the rows lack a size; the others show once, few, many or a class for expanded clones.

TRBJ2-3	few	TRBV7-8	TRBD2	TGTGCCAGCAGCTTGGAGACTAGCGGCCCAAGCACAGATACGCAGTATTTT	CASSLETSGPSTDTQYF
TRBJ2-1	.	TRBV7-3	TRBD1	TGTGCCAGCAGCTCCACAGGGGAGAAATACAATGAGCAGTTCTTC	CASSSTGEKYNEQFF
TRBJ2-1	.	TRBV2	.	TGTGCCAGCAGTGAGTTTTGGGGTAGGGCCTACAATGAGCAGTTCTTC	CASSEFWGRAYNEQFF
TRBJ1-6	.	TRBV7-2	.	TGTGCCAGCAGCTTACGTGCCCTCGGGGAGGCGAACTCCGGGTCCTACGAGCAGCACTTT	CASSLRALGEANSGSYEQHF
TRBJ2-6	once	TRBV11-3	TRBD1	TGTGCCAGCAGCTTAAGACAGGGAAATGGGGCCAACGTCCTGACTTTC	CASSLRQGNGANVLTF
TRBJ1-4	once	TRBV7-2	.	TGTGCCAGCAGCTTACTACAGGGAGGGGAAAAACTGTTTTTT	CASSLLQGGEKLFF
TRBJ2-1	.	TRBV28	TRBD2	TGTGCCAGCAGTACGCCGCGGGGGGCGTGGAATGAGCAGTTCTTC	CASSTPRGAWNEQFF
TRBJ1-2	few	TRBV2	.	TGTGCCAGCAGTGACGCGGGGGCTAACTATGGCTACACCTTC	CASSDAGANYGYTF
TRBJ2-7	.	TRBV12-3/TRBV12-4	TRBD2	TGTGCCAGCAGTTTCGAGCGGGGTCCCTACGAGCAGTACTTC	CASSFERGPYEQYF
TRBJ2-6	.	TRBV7-3	.	TGTGCCAGCAGCCAAGGGTCTGCGAGCTCTGGGGCCAACGTCCTGACTTTC	CASSQGSASSGANVLTF
TRBJ2-1	.	TRBV12-3/TRBV12-4	TRBD1	TGTGCCAGCAGTCCCTGGACAGGGGGTAAGAGGTATGGAGACAATGAGCAGTTCTTC	CASSPWTGGKRYGDNEQFF
TRBJ1-1	few	TRBV12-3/TRBV12-4	TRBD1	TGTGCCAGCAGTAGACCGGGACAGGGGGCCACTGAAGCTTTCTTT	CASSRPGQGATEAFF
TRBJ2-1	.	TRBV6-5	.	TGTGCCAGCATGGGAGGCTTTGCAGGGAATGAGCAGTTCTTC	CASMGGFAGNEQFF
TRBJ2-7	.	TRBV6-1	TRBD2	TGTGCCAGCAGGGCGCGAGCGACTAGCGGGATCTACGAGCAGTACTTC	CASRARATSGIYEQYF
TRBJ1-1	.	TRBV5-1	.	TGCGCCAGCAGCTCGAGGGGGGGCCGGGACACTGAAGCTTTCTTT	CASSSRGGRDTEAFF
TRBJ1-1	.	TRBV7-8	.	TGTGCCAGCAGCTTAGGGGGGACGACTGAAGCTTTCTTT	CASSLGGTTEAFF
TRBJ2-5	once	TRBV13	TRBD1	TGCGCCAGCAGCTTGGAAGTCAGGGGGCAGGAGACCCAGTACTTC	CASSLEVRGQETQYF
TRBJ2-7	.	TRBV6-1	TRBD1	TGTGCCAGCAGGCCGGGACAGGGCCCTTACAATGAGCAGTACTTC	CASRPGQGPYNEQYF
TRBJ2-3	.	TRBV11-2	TRBD1	TGTGCCAGCAGCCGGTTCGGGACAGGGCTTCTAAAAAGCACAGATACGCAGTATTTT	CASSRFGTGLLKSTDTQYF
TRBJ1-2	.	TRBV7-2	TRBD1	TGTGCCAGCAGCGGGGGACAGGCTAACTATGGCTACACCTTC	CASSGGQANYGYTF
TRBJ2-1	.	TRBV6-1	.	TGTGCCAGCAGTCGCTTGGTAGGGATCACCTACAATGAGCAGTTCTTC	CASSRLVGITYNEQFF
TRBJ2-3	once	TRBV7-9	.	TGTGCCACCACGAGTACAGATACGCAGTATTTT	CATTSTDTQYF
TRBJ2-1	.	TRBV12-3/TRBV12-4	.	TGTGCCAGCAGTTTAGGAGGGATCGAGCAGTTCTTC	CASSLGGIEQFF
TRBJ2-1	.	TRBV7-9	.	TGTGCCACCTCAGCGAGAGAGGGCTCCTACAATGAGCAGTTCTTC	CATSAREGSYNEQFF
TRBJ2-5	.	TRBV7-2	TRBD2	TGTGCCAGCAGCTTATTTAGCGGGAGAACCGGGGAGCTGTATTTT	CASSLFSGRTGELYF
TRBJ1-6	.	TRBV7-6	.	TGTGCCAGCAGCTTAGGCAGCCGGATCGGTAATTCACCCCTCCACTTT	CASSLGSRIGNSPLHF
TRBJ2-1	.	TRBV27	.	TGTGCCAGCAGTTTACCATTGGGTAAGCAGTTCTTC	CASSLPLGKQFF
TRBJ2-1	once	TRBV27	TRBD2	TGTGCCAGCAGTTTATCGTTAAGCGGGAGGGCCGGTGAGCAGTTCTTC	CASSLSLSGRAGEQFF
TRBJ2-7	.	TRBV7-9	.	TGTGCTAGCAGCTTAGCGGCAGGGGACTCCTACGAGCAGTACTTC	CASSLAAGDSYEQYF
TRBJ1-3	.	TRBV28	.	TGTGCCAGCAGTTTATCGGCCCGCCTTCTATATTTT	CASSLSARLLYF
TRBJ2-1	.	TRBV12-3/TRBV12-4	TRBD1	TGTGCCAGCAGTCTTACAGGGGGCTCCTACAATGAGCAGTTCTTC	CASSLTGGSYNEQFF
TRBJ1-1	.	TRBV7-7	.	TGTGCTAGCAGCTTAGCGCGACAAAGAACCACTGAAGCTTTCTTT	CASSLARQRTTEAFF
TRBJ1-1	.	TRBV7-3	.	TGTGCCACCGATCGAAGCAAGAACACTGAAGCTTTCTTT	CATDRSKNTEAFF